This entry is about one T cell receptor (beta chain). This clonotype was seen a handful of times. What antigen it recognizes has not been identified. Per-base qualities were not stored, and no clone one base away is much larger. TCR cDNA was made using 5'RACE template switching, a step that added a universal primer site and unique molecular identifiers. cDNA synthesis was primed from both the TCR alpha and TCR beta constant segments. Library amplification involved two PCR steps, and the second step added sample barcodes and sequencing adapters. Sequencing of the libraries was done on either Illumina HiSeq 2500 (2x100 bp) or NovaSeq (2x150 bp). Processing in the source paper ran as follows. Demultiplexing of reads and collapsing into UMI consensus sequences were performed with MIGEC, and V(D)J alignment was carried out with MiXCR. Using edgeR on replicate PBMC samples, clonotypes were called vaccine-responding if FDR was below 0.01 and the log2 fold change was above 5 up to day 15. CD4 or CD8 identity was assigned to each bulk clonotype according to whether the clonotype was present at higher abundance in the sequenced CD4 repertoire or the sequenced CD8 repertoire. The raw public data were reprocessed by TCRdb itself: fastp quality trimming at Q25, MiXCR clonotype calling, in-frame beta chains only. Identical CDR3 protein sequences are pooled into one entry, listed with their most common genes and DNA. The V and J calls reflect TCRdb's pipeline rather than the authors' work. This sample is represented by some 560,000 distinct CDR3 sequences; 19% of them were singletons. The ten largest clones represent around 15% of the sample.

What this sample's treatment or condition label stands for: live attenuated yellow fever vaccine strain. At every blood-draw timepoint, two biological replicates of bulk PBMCs were collected. PBMCs were isolated from peripheral blood using a standard Ficoll-Paque protocol. RNA was extracted with TriZol from bulk PBMCs, CD4 and CD8 fractions, and dextramer-positive and dextramer-negative fractions. This entry is derived from a study of T cells after yellow fever vaccination (dated by TCRdb to the late 2010s). Some background on the complete study: The SMART-Seq v4 Ultra Low Input RNA kit was used to prepare libraries from fractions with low cell numbers. To track T-cell clones before and after primary and booster YFV17D yellow fever vaccination, bulk TCR alpha and beta repertoires were sequenced longitudinally. Two healthy male donors, one aged 18 to 30 and one aged 30 to 40 years, were included in the cohort. Blood samples were taken at several timepoints before and after primary and secondary immunization, and bulk PBMC replicates and cell subsets were isolated.

The paper as a whole reports these results and caveats: After the booster, most clones that had expanded after primary vaccination were detected again (approximately 95% of CD4 and around nine tenths of CD8), suggesting broad maintenance of memory. Compared with the primary T-cell response, the secondary T-cell response was faster but weaker, reaching its peak on day 5 rather than on day 15. Only a couple of donors were included in the study, so the extent to which the findings can be generalized is limited. A small fraction of clonotypes appeared in both the CD4 and CD8 compartments, likely as a result of convergent recombination. Because abundant contaminating clonotypes from the bulk population could be contained in FACS-sorted repertoires, computational filtering was required.

This receptor was identified in a man aged 30 to 45 who received the YFV17D yellow fever vaccine. Sequenced material: PBMCs, taken 15 days after the yellow fever booster vaccination.

Here the CDR3 is given as CASSFPGTYNEQFF. Read as DNA, the sequence is TGTGCCAGCAGTTTTCCGGGAACCTACAATGAGCAGTTCTTC. The V and J genes are TRBV12-3 or TRBV12-4 and TRBJ2-1, and perhaps TRBD2 as D gene, on 5 matching bases. Trimming at the junction amounts to 3 bases on V and 2 bases on J, and the germline ends lie 8 bases apart. The CDR3 runs 14 residues from the cysteine to the phenylalanine. Only the CDR3 region is kept as DNA, spanning 42 bases read in frame from base 1.